The clone carrying this T cell receptor beta chain appeared a few times. This specimen comes from a study of blood T cell repertoires in COVID-19. Across the whole study: Collection of acute and convalescent COVID-19 samples took place in the United States, Italy and Spain. The analysed material was cDNA or gDNA that came from T cells, B-cell-depleted T cells, or PBMCs.

Sequencing used immunoSEQ multiplex PCR; TCRdb keeps in-frame clones, though not all of them. In the table there are approximately 230,000 clones, 70% to 90% of which are singletons. Germline V gene sequence: CDR1 SGHVS, CDR2 FNYEAQ. This CDR3 contains 17 residues. The junction had 10 bases not matched to a gene; V was cut back by 6 bases and J by 0 bases. Seattle's enrolled individuals joined amid active infection and were then monitored longitudinally. Sample: peripheral blood. The clonotype comes from a woman between 25 and 40 years old with COVID-19, enrolled during active disease. This chain connects TRBV7-6 to TRBJ2-3; 9 bases are shared with TRBD2. The DNA for the CDR3 is TGTGCCAGCAGTTCTAGCGGGGACCCCCCTAGCACAGATACGCAGTATTTT. This gives the protein CASSSSGDPPSTDTQYF.